These 24 T cell receptor beta chains originate from one sample sequenced in a study of OX40 agonist ivuxolimab in advanced cancers. Clones were read by immunoSEQ multiplex PCR, and TCRdb kept only the in-frame ones, dropping some. This repertoire shows about 63,000 clones, roughly nine tenths found once; its top ten account for roughly 4%. The sequenced sample was CD4+ or CD8+ T cells sorted from blood, obtained in a trial of the OX40 agonist ivuxolimab. These receptors originate from an adult with an advanced solid tumor such as melanoma, head and neck, liver or kidney cancer.

The rearrangement joins TRBV28 to TRBJ1-5; D is undetermined. Trimming stripped 5 bases from V and 9 bases from J, with 11 bases between. CDR3 size: 12 residues. Germline assignment: CDR1 MDHEN and CDR2 SYDVKM. The CDR3 region has the DNA TGTGCCAGCAGTGTGGTCCAATTGCCCCAGCATTTT. This translates into CASSVVQLPQHF. The whole variable domain, filled in from reference TRBV28 and TRBJ1-5, reads DVKVTQSSRYLVKRTGEKVFLECVQDMDHENMFWYRQDPGLGLRLIYFSYDVKMKEKGDIPEGYSVSREKKERFSLILESASTNQTSMYLCASSVVQLPQHFGDGTRLSIL.

The chain employs TRBV7-8 and TRBJ1-2; no definite D call. Germline lookup yields CDR1 SGHVS and CDR2 FQNEAQ. The CDR3 loop spans 14 amino acids. V gave up 5 bases and J gave up 5 bases, with 15 bases separating them. As DNA, the CDR3 is TGTGCCAGCAGCGCTTATGAGACAACATATGGCTACACCTTC. Translation gives CASSAYETTYGYTF. Together with reference TRBV7-8 and TRBJ1-2, the CDR3 gives the full variable domain: GAGVSQSPRYKVAKRGQDVALRCDPISGHVSLFWYQQALGQGPEFLTYFQNEAQLDKSGLPSDRFFAERPEGSVSTLKIQRTQQEDSAVYLCASSAYETTYGYTFGSGTRLTVV.

The CDR3 region has the DNA TGTGGGCTGGCGGAGCGGGAGACCGGGGAGCTGTTTTTT. It encodes CGLAERETGELFF. This rearrangement joins TRBV10-3 to TRBJ2-2, with 8 positions matching TRBD2. The CDR3 length is 13 residues. The germline V gene encodes CDR1 ENHRY and CDR2 SYGVKD.

This chain uses TRBV28 with TRBJ2-7; 7 nucleotides match TRBD2. CDR3 length: 14 residues. V was clipped by 6 bases and J by 2 bases; unmatched bases: 7. Germline V lookup: CDR1 MDHEN, CDR2 SYDVKM. The CDR3 DNA reads as TGTGCCAGCAGCTGGGAGGGATCCACCTACGAGCAGTACTTC. Its translation: CASSWEGSTYEQYF.

V usage is TRBV2 and J usage is TRBJ1-5; 8 positions match TRBD1. Germline V gives CDR1 SNHLY, CDR2 FYNNEI. J was trimmed by 2 bases and V by 4 bases; bases with no gene match: 7. This CDR3 is built from 16 residues. Written as DNA, the CDR3 is TGTGCCAGCAGTGGTCCCCAGGGGGCTGGCAATCAGCCCCAGCATTTT. Translation gives CASSGPQGAGNQPQHF.

DNA for the CDR3: TGTGCCAGCAGCCTAAGGACAGGGGAGAACACTGAAGCTTTCTTT. It yields the protein CASSLRTGENTEAFF. This chain uses TRBV7-9 with TRBJ1-1; 9 bases are shared with TRBD1. Per the germline V gene, CDR1 is SEHNR and CDR2 is FQNEAQ (reference sequence). Trimming took 5 bases from V and 1 from J; bases not matched to a gene: 5. The CDR3 is 15 amino acids.

The chain combines TRBV15 with TRBJ1-6; D is ambiguous. CDR1 is LNHNV, CDR2 YYDKDF, per germline (reference sequence). V lost 0 bases and J 9 bases, leaving 12 bases between the germline ends. This CDR3 region has 15 residues. CDR3 DNA sequence: TGTGCCACCAGCAGAGAAAGACTGATAGGTTCACCCCTCCACTTT. Translation: CATSRERLIGSPLHF.

The V call is TRBV6-4, the J call TRBJ1-1, with 8 bases fitting TRBD1. J was trimmed by 0 bases and V by 3 bases; bases with no gene match: 9. The CDR3 runs to 17 residues. From germline, CDR1 is MRHNA and CDR2 SNTAGT. The CDR3 region is CASSETGTGGMNTEAFF. The CDR3 nucleotides are TGTGCCAGCAGTGAAACCGGGACAGGAGGAATGAACACTGAAGCTTTCTTT.

This rearrangement joins TRBV19 to TRBJ1-1; D not certain. The CDR3 has 14 residues. V was cut by 2 bases and J by 1 base, with 8 bases left in between. The germline CDR1 and CDR2 sequences are LNHDA and SQIVND (reference sequence). The CDR3 reads CASSIPPRNTEAFF. Here the CDR3 DNA reads TGTGCCAGTAGTATACCCCCTCGGAACACTGAAGCTTTCTTT.

The chain carries TRBV2 and TRBJ2-3, with 10 bases aligning to TRBD2. The CDR3 has 17 amino acids. CDR1 is SNHLY and CDR2 is FYNNEI in the germline V gene. Germline trimming cut 4 bases from V and 6 bases from J; bases unmatched to any gene: 13. The CDR3 DNA is TGTGCCAGCAGTGTCTTATCCAGCGGGGGGGCGGTGGATACGCAGTATTTT. Amino acids: CASSVLSSGGAVDTQYF.

The CDR3 spells CASSQVPANEQYF. CDR3 bases: TGTGCCAGCAGCCAAGTACCTGCCAACGAGCAGTACTTC. This chain connects TRBV4-2 to TRBJ2-7; D remains unclear. Trimming took off 1 base at V and 5 bases at J, with 9 bases between the two ends. The CDR3 is 13 residues long. Per the germline V gene, CDR1 is LGHNA and CDR2 is YNFKEQ.

CDR3 amino acids: CALRWLETQYF. CDR3 sequence (DNA): TGTGCCCTCCGGTGGCTGGAGACCCAGTACTTC. The chain combines TRBV30 with TRBJ2-5; D is unresolved. Trimming stripped 8 bases from V and 5 bases from J, with 12 bases between. The germline V gene has CDR1 GTSNPN and CDR2 SVGIG (reference sequence). CDR3 size: 11 residues. Together with reference TRBV30 and TRBJ2-5, the CDR3 gives the full variable domain: SQTIHQWPATLVQPVGSPLSLECTVEGTSNPNLYWYRQAAGRGLQLLFYSVGIGQISSEVPQNLSASRPQDRQFILSSKKLLLSDSGFYLCALRWLETQYFGPGTRLLVL.

The chain has TRBV27 and TRBJ1-1; TRBD1 matches at 8 bases. The J segment lost 1 base and the V segment lost 0 bases, leaving 1 base of the junction unmatched. The CDR3 has 15 residues. Germline V gene data show CDR1 as MNHEY and CDR2 as SMNVEV (reference sequence). The CDR3 DNA follows: TGTGCCAGCAGTTTATCCGGGACAGGGAACACTGAAGCTTTCTTT. Its protein product is CASSLSGTGNTEAFF.

The chain carries TRBV27 and TRBJ1-5; 9 bases map to TRBD1. V lost 4 bases, J lost 4 bases, and 8 bases stayed unmatched. Germline CDR1 is MNHEY and CDR2 is SMNVEV (reference sequence). This CDR3 contains 16 residues. CDR3 bases: TGTGCCAGCAGTTCGAGACAGGGGGTGGTGAATCAGCCCCAGCATTTT. It specifies CASSSRQGVVNQPQHF.

The genes are TRBV5-6 and TRBJ2-1; TRBD2 is a possible D gene (5 bases). V lost 5 bases and J lost 9, with 12 bases in between. This CDR3 is 12 amino acids long. Germline loops: CDR1 SGHDT, CDR2 YYEEEE. The chain's CDR3 is CASSGGEGEQFF. For the CDR3, the DNA is TGTGCCAGCAGTGGCGGAGAGGGTGAGCAGTTCTTC.

V usage is TRBV6-1 and J usage is TRBJ2-7, with a tentative D call TRBD2 (6 bases). CDR1 MNHNS and CDR2 SASEGT come from the germline V gene. Trimming pared 10 bases from V and 3 bases from J, leaving 16 bases between. CDR3 length equals 13 residues. The chain's CDR3 is CATESTGGYEQYF. For the CDR3, the DNA is TGTGCCACCGAGTCAACCGGGGGCTACGAGCAGTACTTC.

The chain uses TRBV4-1 and TRBJ2-1; TRBD2 matches at 9 bases. The J segment lost 0 bases and the V segment lost 0 bases, leaving 3 bases of the junction unmatched. Per the germline V gene, CDR1 is MGHRA and CDR2 is YSYEKL. The CDR3 is 17 residues long. The CDR3 DNA sequence: TGCGCCAGCAGCCAAGAGTTGCGGGGGGGCTCCTACAATGAGCAGTTCTTC. As protein: CASSQELRGGSYNEQFF.

The chain links TRBV7-9 to TRBJ1-4, with TRBD1 matching 9 bases. Germline CDR1 is SEHNR and CDR2 is FQNEAQ (reference sequence). With V trimmed by 4 bases and J by 6 bases, 6 bases remained unmatched. CDR3 length: 15 residues. The CDR3 protein is CASSSAWDRDEKLFF. The DNA for the CDR3 is TGTGCCAGCAGCTCCGCATGGGACAGGGATGAAAAACTGTTTTTT.

The chain joins TRBV15 to TRBJ2-7; perhaps TRBD2 as D (5 bases). The CDR3 runs to 13 residues. The germline V and J ends were trimmed by 1 base and 3 bases, with 7 bases remaining between them. The germline V gene encodes CDR1 LNHNV and CDR2 YYDKDF (reference sequence). CDR3 nucleotide sequence: TGTGCCACCAGCAGAGCAGAGGGCTACGAGCAGTACTTC. Encoded protein: CATSRAEGYEQYF.

V usage is TRBV28 and J usage is TRBJ2-7; perhaps TRBD1 as D (6 bases). The ends were cut back, 6 bases at V and 3 bases at J, with 15 bases in the middle. The CDR3 spans 14 residues. CDR1 is MDHEN and CDR2 is SYDVKM in the germline V gene. The CDR3 DNA is TGTGCCAGCAGCTGGGACATCCAAGGCTACGAGCAGTACTTC. Amino acids: CASSWDIQGYEQYF.

The genes are TRBV9 and TRBJ2-2; no reliable D call. Per germline, CDR1 SGDLS and CDR2 YYNGEE. Trimming removed 0 bases at V and 5 bases at J, with 17 bases between. This CDR3 region has 17 residues. The CDR3 loop reads CASSVDFWVMSTGELFF. CDR3 DNA: TGTGCCAGCAGCGTAGATTTTTGGGTGATGTCGACCGGGGAGCTGTTTTTT.

This clone was detected only once. The chain joins TRBV7-8 to TRBJ1-3; D is unresolved. This CDR3 region has 15 residues. With 5 bases removed from V and 0 bases from J, the gap between germline ends came to 11 bases. Germline CDR1 and CDR2: SGHVS and FQNEAQ. CDR3 amino acids: CASSLLSGSGNTIYF. CDR3 DNA sequence: TGTGCCAGCAGCCTCCTATCGGGCTCTGGAAACACCATATATTTT.

The chain has TRBV29-1 and TRBJ2-1; 9 bases match TRBD1. The CDR3 totals 15 residues. The V gene's germline CDR1 is SQVTM and CDR2 ANQGSEA. Losses at the gene ends were 2 bases for V and 6 bases for J; bases not matched to a gene: 8. Here the CDR3 DNA reads TGCAGCGTTGAAATGGGGGGACAGGGCGGCAATGAGCAGTTCTTC. It codes for CSVEMGGQGGNEQFF.

The chain employs TRBV27 and TRBJ2-3, with 10 nucleotides matching TRBD2. V gave up 2 bases and J gave up 5 bases; unmatched junction bases: 4. CDR3 size: 15 residues. Germline V gives CDR1 MNHEY, CDR2 SMNVEV (reference sequence). The CDR3 bases are TGTGCCAGCAGTTTAGGGGCTAGCGGGAGAGATACGCAGTATTTT. Translated: CASSLGASGRDTQYF.